These T cell receptor beta chains were read from a single sample in a study of regulatory T cells in long-lasting Graves disease. Each CDR3 protein gets one entry after TCRdb re-called the multiplex PCR reads with MiXCR. The data contain around 500,000 distinct CDR3 sequences, roughly 16% of them seen just once; the ten biggest clones take up approximately 25%. These sequences were also reported in another study, on T cells in Graves' hyperthyroidism and ophthalmopathy.

This specimen consisted of peripheral blood mononuclear cells (PBMCs), obtained at new diagnosis, from a patient treated with antithyroid drugs. These receptors were collected from a woman in her forties or fifties with Graves disease. CDR3s include the opening cysteine and the closing phenylalanine or tryptophan. The D gene is left open where the match is weak. Expanded clones are given a class, and other clones once, few, many or no size at all.

many | . | TRBJ2-5 | TRBV3-1 | CASSQEFRAWEETQYF | TGTGCCAGCAGCCAAGAGTTCAGGGCTTGGGAGGAGACCCAGTACTTC
. | . | TRBJ1-2 | TRBV6-1 | CASSARRGTNYGYTF | TGTGCCAGCAGTGCCCGAAGGGGAACTAACTATGGCTACACCTTC
few | . | TRBJ1-1 | TRBV7-9 | CASSLGQVWDTEAFF | TGTGCCAGCAGCTTAGGACAGGTTTGGGACACTGAAGCTTTCTTT
many | . | TRBJ2-7 | TRBV18 | CASSPMAGNEQYF | TGTGCCAGCTCACCAATGGCAGGGAACGAGCAGTACTTC
. | TRBD1 | TRBJ2-3 | TRBV9 | CASSAVDRGTDTQYF | TGTGCCAGCAGCGCTGTGGACAGGGGCACAGATACGCAGTATTTT
few | . | TRBJ2-3 | TRBV2 | CASSALLRGTDTQYF | TGTGCCAGCAGTGCCCTCCTCCGGGGCACAGATACGCAGTATTTT
few | . | TRBJ2-1 | TRBV2 | CASSGSDHSYNEQFF | TGTGCCAGCAGTGGTTCTGATCACTCCTACAATGAGCAGTTCTTC
few | . | TRBJ2-5 | TRBV3-1 | CASSPGAPETQYF | TGTGCCAGCAGCCCTGGGGCCCCAGAGACCCAGTACTTC
many | TRBD2 | TRBJ2-7 | TRBV11-2 | CASSSGTSVLGEQYF | TGTGCCAGCAGCTCGGGGACTAGCGTTCTTGGCGAGCAGTACTTC
many | . | TRBJ2-5 | TRBV3-1 | CASSPSGPRETQYF | TGTGCCAGCAGCCCCTCCGGACCAAGGGAGACCCAGTACTTC
. | . | TRBJ1-2 | TRBV20-1 | CSARPPQEDGYTF | TGCAGTGCTAGACCCCCACAAGAAGATGGCTACACCTTC
. | . | TRBJ1-3 | TRBV6-1 | CATRRGQLQSGNTIYF | TGTGCCACCCGCCGAGGGCAACTACAATCTGGAAACACCATATATTTT
many | . | TRBJ1-5 | TRBV5-1 | CASSLAGDWNQPQHF | TGCGCCAGCAGCTTGGCCGGAGACTGGAATCAGCCCCAGCATTTT
. | TRBD2 | TRBJ2-2 | TRBV7-6 | CASSLAAGTSNTGELFF | TGTGCCAGCAGCTTAGCGGCCGGGACTAGCAACACCGGGGAGCTGTTTTTT
many | . | TRBJ1-2 | TRBV28 | CANILEGGRYTF | TGTGCCAACATCTTAGAGGGGGGTCGCTACACCTTC
many | . | TRBJ1-1 | TRBV6-1 | CASSLQDPNTEAFF | TGTGCCAGCAGCCTTCAGGACCCGAACACTGAAGCTTTCTTT
many | . | TRBJ1-2 | TRBV28 | CASRQIGGVGYTF | TGTGCCAGCAGGCAGATAGGGGGGGTTGGCTACACCTTC
. | TRBD2 | TRBJ2-3 | TRBV7-3 | CASSGRGADTQYF | TGTGCCAGCAGCGGCCGGGGGGCAGATACGCAGTATTTT
. | . | TRBJ2-1 | TRBV10-3 | CAIRRRGYEQFF | TGTGCCATCAGGAGACGGGGGTATGAGCAGTTCTTC
. | . | TRBJ2-5 | TRBV12-3/TRBV12-4 | CASSFRTAQETQYF | TGTGCCAGCAGTTTTCGGACAGCCCAAGAGACCCAGTACTTC
many | . | TRBJ1-1 | TRBV20-1 | CSARRDTEAFF | TGCAGTGCTAGACGAGACACTGAAGCTTTCTTT
few | . | TRBJ2-7 | TRBV10-3 | CAISESTGAGASYEQYF | TGTGCCATCAGTGAGTCGACGGGGGCAGGCGCCAGCTACGAGCAGTACTTC
many | . | TRBJ1-5 | TRBV12-3/TRBV12-4 | CASSTGQLNQPQHF | TGTGCCAGCAGCACCGGACAGCTAAATCAGCCCCAGCATTTT
many | . | TRBJ2-3 | TRBV6-5 | CASSYLPNTDTQYF | TGTGCCAGCAGTTACCTCCCCAACACAGATACGCAGTATTTT
few | . | TRBJ1-5 | TRBV12-3/TRBV12-4 | CASGFGQQTYQPQHF | TGTGCCAGCGGTTTTGGACAGCAAACCTATCAGCCCCAGCATTTT
. | TRBD1 | TRBJ1-1 | TRBV7-6 | CASSLTGGFGTEAFF | TGTGCCAGCAGCTTGACAGGGGGCTTTGGCACTGAAGCTTTCTTT
many | . | TRBJ1-3 | TRBV12-3/TRBV12-4 | CASQEDSGNTIYF | TGTGCCAGCCAGGAAGACTCTGGAAACACCATATATTTT
. | . | TRBJ1-5 | TRBV12-3/TRBV12-4 | CASSWGANQPQHF | TGTGCCAGCAGCTGGGGAGCTAATCAGCCCCAGCATTTT
many | . | TRBJ2-1 | TRBV20-1 | CSAAKSYNEQFF | TGCAGTGCCGCTAAATCCTACAATGAGCAGTTCTTC
. | . | TRBJ2-7 | TRBV7-8 | CASSLVGGVGDGEQYF | TGTGCCAGCAGCTTAGTGGGGGGCGTAGGGGACGGCGAGCAGTACTTC
many | . | TRBJ1-2 | TRBV12-3/TRBV12-4 | CASSQGTVGYGYTF | TGTGCCAGCAGTCAGGGGACGGTCGGCTATGGCTACACCTTC
many | . | TRBJ1-1 | TRBV7-2 | CASSFVGGTEAFF | TGTGCCAGCAGCTTCGTGGGGGGCACTGAAGCTTTCTTT
many | TRBD1 | TRBJ1-1 | TRBV6-5 | CASSYNPWDREAEAFF | TGTGCCAGCAGTTACAACCCCTGGGACAGGGAGGCTGAAGCTTTCTTT
. | . | TRBJ1-2 | TRBV4-1 | CASSQVGASNYGYTF | TGCGCCAGCAGCCAAGTGGGGGCGTCTAACTATGGCTACACCTTC
many | . | TRBJ1-3 | TRBV12-3/TRBV12-4 | CASRGQRQLSGNTIYF | TGTGCCAGCAGGGGACAACGACAGCTCTCTGGAAACACCATATATTTT
. | . | TRBJ1-1 | TRBV25-1 | CASSKGVKTEAFF | TGTGCCAGCAGTAAAGGGGTAAAGACTGAAGCTTTCTTT
few | . | TRBJ1-6 | TRBV3-1 | CASSRSGTENSPLHF | TGTGCCAGCAGCCGGTCCGGGACTGAAAATTCACCCCTCCACTTT
. | . | TRBJ1-1 | TRBV2 | CASLVSEAFF | TGTGCCAGCCTTGTCTCTGAAGCTTTCTTT
few | . | TRBJ1-1 | TRBV19 | CASGVRLDTEAFF | TGTGCCAGTGGGGTAAGGCTGGACACTGAAGCTTTCTTT
many | . | TRBJ2-2 | TRBV2 | CASTPGQPNTGELFF | TGTGCCAGCACCCCGGGACAACCGAACACCGGGGAGCTGTTTTTT
many | TRBD2 | TRBJ2-5 | TRBV2 | CASSSGTSGGVRMTQYF | TGTGCCAGCAGTTCTGGGACTAGCGGGGGCGTCAGGATGACCCAGTACTTC
many | . | TRBJ2-3 | TRBV5-1 | CASSHGTPSTDTQYF | TGCGCCAGCAGCCATGGGACACCCAGCACAGATACGCAGTATTTT